This passage covers 13 T cell receptor beta chains from one sample sequenced in a study of TET2 disruption in CD19-targeted CAR T cells (dated by TCRdb to the late 2010s). Library method: the immunoSEQ multiplex PCR assay. The clones in this table, taken by TCRdb from immuneACCESS, are in-frame only. Not every clone is retained; where verified, under half of the shortfall comes from an unresolved V gene, and the cause of the rest is unknown. The record for this sample contains fewer than 30,000 clones. In total, the top ten clones hold less than 2% of the sample. The sample's treatment or condition label is to be understood as: autologous CTL019 cells: CD19 CAR with 4-1BB and CD3 zeta domains. No antigen is known for these receptors. The input for sequencing was CD8- CAR+ T cells sorted from cultured blood T cells, taken for CD19 CAR T cell therapy. What the cell subset or site label conveys for this sample: CD8-negative CAR-positive T cells from the infusion product. The receptors here all came from a man in his 70s with chronic lymphocytic leukemia.

By frequency, this clone registers medium-sized. The CDR3 goes on 3 residues after the read ends, and that part is filled in from the germline J gene. This chain links TRBV18 with TRBJ2-2; 8 bases match TRBD1. There are 20 residues in the CDR3. The junction had 21 bases not matched to a gene; V was cut back by 2 bases and J by 7 bases. Germline V CDR1 and CDR2: KGHSH, LQKENI. The CDR3 loop is CASSPYSKQMDRAFHGELFF. Incomplete CDR3 DNA: TGTGCCAGCTCACCATATTCCAAACAGATGGACAGGGCGTTTCACGGGGAG.

Note on this clone: The CDR3 extends 3 residues past the end of the read, so its final part is completed from the germline J gene. The chain joins TRBV2 to TRBJ2-4, with TRBD1 matching 8 bases. The CDR3 has 16 amino acids. Germline CDR1 SNHLY, CDR2 FYNNEI. The sequenced part of the CDR3 DNA is TGTGCCAGCAGTGAAGGGAGCAGGGGGCATCAAGAGACT. Encoded protein: CASSEGSRGHQET. The CDR3 as a whole reads CASSEGSRGHQETQYF.

Note on this clone: The read terminates 3 residues before the CDR3 end, so the remaining end is supplied by the germline J gene. The same CDR3 arises from other DNA sequences in this sample as well. The chain combines TRBV7-8 with TRBJ2-4, with 10 bases fitting TRBD2. CDR1 and CDR2 (germline): SGHVS, FQNEAQ. The CDR3 runs to 16 residues. The sequenced CDR3 bases are TGTGCCAGCAGCTTAGGTCCAGCGGGGGGGCAAGAGACT. Translated, it gives CASSLGPAGGQET. Given in full, the CDR3 is CASSLGPAGGQETQYF.

The CDR3 sequence is CASSPRGHEQYF. CDR3 bases read: TGTGCCAGCTCACCCAGGGGGCACGAG. The chain joins TRBV18 to TRBJ2-7; TRBD1 aligns across 8 bases. The read ends 3 residues shy of where the CDR3 ends; the end is completed using the germline J gene. With V trimmed by 3 bases and J by 5 bases, 0 bases remained unmatched. The CDR3 runs to 12 residues. The germline V gene has CDR1 KGHSH and CDR2 LQKENI.

Notes on this clone: The read terminates 3 residues before the CDR3 end, so the remaining end is supplied by the germline J gene. This rearrangement joins TRBV5-1 to TRBJ1-4, with a possible D match to TRBD1 (5 bases). CDR1 is SGHRS, CDR2 YFSETQ, per germline. V was pared by 0 bases and J by 4 bases, with 13 bases between. The CDR3 spans 16 residues. The CDR3 spells CASSLAGGVSNEKLFF. The DNA read from the CDR3 is TGCGCCAGCAGCTTGGCCGGGGGGGTTAGTAATGAAAAA.

Remarks on this clone: The observed sequence ends 3 residues before the CDR3 terminus, with the missing tail filled in from the germline J gene. This sequence joins TRBV18 and TRBJ1-2, with 7 bases lining up with TRBD1. This CDR3 spans 13 amino acids. CDR1 and CDR2 (germline): KGHSH, LQKENI. CDR3 residues: CASSFDRARDYTF. Incomplete CDR3 DNA: TGTGCCAGCTCGTTCGACAGGGCAAGGGAC. The full variable domain, its missing parts supplied by reference TRBV18 and TRBJ1-2, is NAGVMQNPRHLVRRRGQEARLRCSPMKGHSHVYWYRQLPEEGLKFMVYLQKENIIDESGMPKERFSAEFPKEGPSILRIQQVVRGDSAAYFCASSFDRARDYTFGSGTRLTVV.

For this clone: The read ends 3 residues shy of where the CDR3 ends; the end is completed using the germline J gene. This chain connects TRBV20-1 to TRBJ2-1; 12 nucleotides agree with TRBD2. V lost 3 bases to trimming and J lost 5 bases; unmatched junction nucleotides: 8. The CDR3 contains 16 residues. Germline V lookup: CDR1 DFQATT, CDR2 SNEGSKA (reference sequence). This CDR3 is CSARASGGAFHNEQFF. The sequenced CDR3 bases are TGCAGTGCTAGGGCTAGCGGGGGGGCGTTCCACAATGAG.

The CDR3 DNA, read in part, is TGCAGTGCTAGAGAAACAGCCACTTCTGGC. This sequence encodes CSARETATSG. The complete CDR3 reads CSARETATSGYTF. The chain has TRBV20-1 and TRBJ1-2; D remains unclear. The observed sequence ends 3 residues before the CDR3 terminus, with the missing tail filled in from the germline J gene. Germline loops: CDR1 DFQATT, CDR2 SNEGSKA (reference sequence). CDR3 length: 13 amino acids. Trimming cost V 0 bases and J 7 bases, with 12 bases left between them.

Details on this clone: The sequenced fragment ends 3 residues before the CDR3 boundary, so the rest is inferred from the germline J gene. This specimen includes other DNA sequences encoding the same CDR3. The chain uses TRBV11-2 and TRBJ2-7; D may be TRBD2 (7 bases). CDR3 length: 15 residues. Germline-derived CDR1 and CDR2 are SGHAT and FQNNGV. Between the trimmed V and J ends, which lost 5 bases and 3 bases, there was a span of 17 bases. The sequenced CDR3 bases are TGTGCCAGCAGCCCCCCTTTAGGGGGGGTCTACGAG. This translates into CASSPPLGGVYE. The CDR3 reads in full as CASSPPLGGVYEQYF.

With regard to this clone: The read ends 3 residues before the CDR3 terminus; that terminus is restored from the germline J gene. The chain couples TRBV2 to TRBJ2-3; TRBD2 matches 9 bases. The CDR3 totals 15 residues. Germline lookup yields CDR1 SNHLY and CDR2 FYNNEI. The V gene end was trimmed by 3 bases and the J gene end by 6 bases; junction bases not matched to a gene: 7. The CDR3 bases that were read are TGTGCCAGCAGTGATAGTAGCGGGGGCAGGGATACG. Translated, it gives CASSDSSGGRDT. The CDR3 in full is CASSDSSGGRDTQYF. The complete variable domain, with remaining parts taken from reference TRBV2 and TRBJ2-3, reads EPEVTQTPSHQVTQMGQEVILRCVPISNHLYFYWYRQILGQKVEFLVSFYNNEISEKSEIFDDQFSVERPDGSNFTLKIRSTKLEDSAMYFCASSDSSGGRDTQYFGPGTRLTVL.

The sequenced part of the CDR3 DNA is TGTGCCAGCAGTCCCCCTGAGGGGACAGGGAGTTTAGATGGC. As protein: CASSPPEGTGSLDG. The whole CDR3 reads CASSPPEGTGSLDGYTF. The chain combines TRBV28 with TRBJ1-2, with 9 bases fitting TRBD1. The read is 3 residues too short to cover the CDR3 end, so that end is filled in from the germline J gene. The CDR3 is 17 amino acids. Germline trimming cut 5 bases from V and 6 bases from J; bases unmatched to any gene: 16. Germline V gives CDR1 MDHEN, CDR2 SYDVKM.

The covered CDR3 bases are TGTGCCAGCAGTTTACGGCAGGGCCCTTATAGCAATCAGCCC. This sequence encodes CASSLRQGPYSNQP. The complete CDR3 reads CASSLRQGPYSNQPQHF. The chain couples TRBV27 to TRBJ1-5, with D possibly being TRBD1 (5 bases). The read terminates 3 residues ahead of where the CDR3 ends, so the germline J gene completes it. Deletions cut 2 bases from V and 0 bases from J, with 14 bases between. The CDR3 is made up of 17 amino acids. Germline CDR1 MNHEY, CDR2 SMNVEV (reference sequence).

About this clone: The DNA ends 3 residues before the CDR3 does, and the rest of the CDR3 is filled in from the germline J gene. The chain couples TRBV19 to TRBJ2-7; 8 nucleotides agree with TRBD1. The CDR3 length is 14 residues. From germline, CDR1 is LNHDA and CDR2 SQIVND (reference sequence). Trimming took 9 bases from V and 6 from J; bases not matched to a gene: 13. Partial CDR3 DNA: TGTGCCAGCCAAACCTGGGACAGGTCGGGCGAG. It yields the protein CASQTWDRSGE. The complete CDR3 sequence is CASQTWDRSGEQYF.